The clone carrying this T cell receptor beta chain was seen only a few times. No antigen is known for it. The record originates from a study of T cell repertoires in ileal Crohn's disease. Study findings and constraints: Sorted CD8 T cells held more high-frequency clones than CD4.

Included were adult ileal or ileocolonic Crohn's patients indicated for ileocolonic resection. Assay used: immunoSEQ multiplex PCR; TCRdb lists only in-frame clones, some missing. The sample includes 11,000 to 15,000 clones, 75% to 85% of them seen just once. The V gene end was trimmed by 8 bases and the J gene end by 8 bases; junction bases not matched to a gene: 11. The germline gives CDR1 MGHDK, CDR2 SYGVNS. This CDR3 is 13 amino acids long. This clonotype was obtained from an adult with Crohn's disease. The specimen sequenced was ileal tissue. V gene TRBV25-1 combines with J gene TRBJ1-2; 7 bases are a match to TRBD1. CDR3: CASGGGPLRGYTF. The CDR3 DNA reads as TGTGCCAGCGGAGGGGGCCCTCTAAGGGGCTACACCTTC.